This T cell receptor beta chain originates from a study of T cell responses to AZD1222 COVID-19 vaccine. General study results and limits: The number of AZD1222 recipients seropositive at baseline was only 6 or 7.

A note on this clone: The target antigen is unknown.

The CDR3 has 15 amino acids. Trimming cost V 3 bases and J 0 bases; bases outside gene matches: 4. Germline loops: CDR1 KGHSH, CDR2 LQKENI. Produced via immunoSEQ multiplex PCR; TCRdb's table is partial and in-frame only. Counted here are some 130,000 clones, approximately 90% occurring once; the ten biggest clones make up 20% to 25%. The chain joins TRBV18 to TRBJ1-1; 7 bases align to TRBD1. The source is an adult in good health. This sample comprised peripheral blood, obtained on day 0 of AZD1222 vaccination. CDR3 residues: CASSPLTGLNTEAFF. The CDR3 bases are TGTGCCAGCTCACCTCTGACAGGGTTGAACACTGAAGCTTTCTTT.